Sequencing of this T cell receptor (beta chain) was carried out in a study of blood T cell repertoires in COVID-19. The wider study: Samples taken during acute and convalescent COVID-19 were collected in the United States, Italy and Spain. T cells, B-cell-depleted T cells, or PBMCs provided the cDNA or gDNA that served as material.

In the original workflow: Cell counts per sample came from amplifying reference gene primers. Sequenced by immunoSEQ multiplex PCR; TCRdb stores in-frame clones only, minus some. That table supplies the V and J calls and clone size; D and trimming were determined from the DNA. Of some 220,000 clones in the sample, 87% were seen once. CDR3 length equals 17 residues. The germline V and J ends were trimmed by 6 bases and 0 bases, with 18 bases remaining between them. Germline lookup yields CDR1 MNHEY and CDR2 SVGEGT. The TCR sequence derives from a woman between 18 and 29 years old who had recovered from COVID-19. V usage is TRBV6-2 or TRBV6-3 and J usage is TRBJ2-1, with D perhaps TRBD2 (6 bases). The sample was peripheral blood. The CDR3 nucleotides read TGTGCCAGCAGCCACCCGCGGGACTCGAGCTCCTACAATGAGCAGTTCTTC. Amino acids: CASSHPRDSSSYNEQFF.